A single sample is the source of the 31 T cell receptor beta chains below, sequenced in a study of blood T cell repertoires in COVID-19 (dated by TCRdb to 2020 to 2021). Library method: the immunoSEQ multiplex PCR assay. Entries here come from immuneACCESS through TCRdb and include only in-frame sequences with V and J called. Some clones fail to appear in such tables; in the studies checked, an unresolved V gene covers under half of the shortfall, and the cause of the remainder is unknown. Present in this sample are 35,000 to 50,000 clones, approximately 88% of which were seen just once. The leading ten clones occupy just over 15% of the sample. Sequenced sample: peripheral blood. The receptors shown here come from a man aged 55 to 69 with active COVID-19.

The genes are TRBV4-3 and TRBJ1-4; TRBD1 matches at 8 bases. J was trimmed by 5 bases and V by 0 bases; bases with no gene match: 11. Germline V gene lookup returns CDR1 LGHNA and CDR2 YSLEER. CDR3 length: 18 residues. CDR3 DNA: TGCGCCAGCAGCCAAGATCACCTCTTCGGACAGGGAAATGAAAAACTGTTTTTT. Its translation: CASSQDHLFGQGNEKLFF.

The chain employs TRBV28 and TRBJ2-7, with D possibly matching TRBD1 (7 bases). V was pared by 4 bases and J by 0 bases, with 10 bases between. The CDR3 is made up of 14 amino acids. Germline loops: CDR1 MDHEN, CDR2 SYDVKM. CDR3 in DNA: TGTGCCAGCAGTTACAGGGGACTCTCCTACGAGCAGTACTTC. It specifies CASSYRGLSYEQYF.

The rearrangement joins TRBV6-5 to TRBJ2-4; the D gene is possibly TRBD1 (6 bases). Germline CDR1 and CDR2: MNHEY and SVGAGI. CDR3 length: 14 amino acids. The ends were cut back, 8 bases at V and 6 bases at J, with 17 bases in the middle. This chain's CDR3 is CASLGGPLLNIQYF. DNA for the CDR3: TGTGCCAGCCTAGGGGGACCTCTTTTAAACATTCAGTACTTC.

V usage is TRBV24-1 and J usage is TRBJ2-1; D perhaps matches TRBD2 (6 bases). V was pared by 5 bases and J by 0 bases, with 13 bases between. The germline V gene encodes CDR1 KGHDR and CDR2 SFDVKD. The length of the CDR3 is 16 residues. The CDR3 reads CATSGGKGTSYNEQFF. The CDR3 DNA sequence: TGTGCCACCAGTGGCGGGAAAGGCACCTCCTACAATGAGCAGTTCTTC.

J is TRBJ2-3 and V is TRBV11-2; D not resolved. Per the germline V gene, CDR1 is SGHAT and CDR2 is FQNNGV. The CDR3 is made up of 14 amino acids. V was shortened by 5 bases and J by 2 bases, with 11 bases between the two germline ends. CDR3 nucleotide sequence: TGTGCCAGCAGCCCCCGTGTTTACACAGATACGCAGTATTTT. Its translation: CASSPRVYTDTQYF.

This chain uses TRBV6-5 with TRBJ2-3; 13 nucleotides align to TRBD2. Germline trimming cut 8 bases from V and 4 bases from J; bases unmatched to any gene: 6. Germline assignment: CDR1 MNHEY and CDR2 SVGAGI. The length of the CDR3 is 15 residues. This CDR3 is CASQTSGGPADTQYF. The DNA for the CDR3 is TGTGCCAGCCAGACTAGCGGGGGGCCCGCAGATACGCAGTATTTT.

This clone was seen only a few times. This chain links TRBV7-2 with TRBJ1-3, with 9 bases identical to TRBD1. Looked up from germline, CDR1 is SGHTA and CDR2 is FQGNSA. The junction had 1 base not matched to a gene; V was cut back by 1 base and J by 6 bases. This CDR3 spans 14 amino acids. This chain's CDR3 is CASSLDRGPNTIYF. CDR3 coding DNA: TGTGCCAGCAGCTTAGACAGGGGGCCAAACACCATATATTTT.

The CDR3 is CATSDRGTSGGGNEQFF. CDR3 sequence (DNA): TGTGCCACCAGTGATAGGGGGACTAGCGGAGGGGGTAATGAGCAGTTCTTC. This chain joins TRBV24-1 and TRBJ2-1, with TRBD2 identical over 11 bases. The CDR3 is made up of 17 amino acids. The junction had 10 bases not matched to a gene; V was cut back by 3 bases and J by 7 bases. Germline V CDR1 and CDR2: KGHDR, SFDVKD.

This clone has only a few counts. CDR3 protein: CAWSVEGGRHNQPQHF. The CDR3 region has the DNA TGTGCCTGGAGTGTAGAGGGCGGCAGGCACAATCAGCCCCAGCATTTT. This chain connects TRBV30 to TRBJ1-5, with D uncertain. Germline CDR1 reads GTSNPN; CDR2 reads SVGIG (reference sequence). With 0 bases removed from V and 3 bases from J, the gap between germline ends came to 15 bases. This CDR3 has 16 amino acids.

The rearrangement links TRBV29-1 to TRBJ2-5, with D possibly being TRBD1 (6 bases). This CDR3 spans 12 amino acids. Germline CDR1 is SQVTM and CDR2 is ANQGSEA. Trimming took off 4 bases at V and 3 bases at J, with 9 bases between the two ends. CDR3 nucleotide sequence: TGCAGCGTTGTGGACAGCAAAGAGACCCAGTACTTC. The encoded protein is CSVVDSKETQYF. The whole variable domain, remainder taken from reference TRBV29-1 and TRBJ2-5, is SAVISQKPSRDICQRGTSLTIQCQVDSQVTMMFWYRQQPGQSLTLIATANQGSEATYESGFVIDKFPISRPNLTFSTLTVSNMSPEDSSIYLCSVVDSKETQYFGPGTRLLVL.

J is TRBJ2-3 and V is TRBV5-1; 7 bases map to TRBD2. V dropped 2 bases and J dropped 2; count of bases not matched to a gene: 8. The CDR3 spans 16 residues. The germline V gene encodes CDR1 SGHRS and CDR2 YFSETQ. CDR3 DNA sequence: TGCGCCAGCAGCTTAGGACTAGTTGGGACCACAGATACGCAGTATTTT. Protein: CASSLGLVGTTDTQYF.

The chain combines TRBV19 with TRBJ2-5, with 8 bases identical to TRBD1. Looked up from germline, CDR1 is LNHDA and CDR2 is SQIVND (reference sequence). The CDR3 totals 17 residues. After removal of 5 bases from V and 3 bases from J, the junction contained 14 bases not matched to a gene. The CDR3 loop is CASSLRTGSAVKETQYF. The DNA of the CDR3 is TGTGCCAGTAGTCTAAGGACAGGGTCGGCGGTAAAAGAGACCCAGTACTTC.

The chain links TRBV11-3 to TRBJ2-1; D is undetermined. CDR3 size: 13 residues. V lost 1 base to trimming and J lost 10 bases, with 11 bases between them. The V gene's germline CDR1 is SGHNT and CDR2 YENEEA. CDR3: CASSLGVGREQFF. The CDR3 DNA follows: TGTGCCAGCAGCTTAGGGGTGGGCAGGGAGCAGTTCTTC.

The rearrangement links TRBV19 to TRBJ1-2; 11 bases line up with TRBD1. V lost 9 bases to trimming and J lost 4 bases; unmatched junction nucleotides: 10. Germline CDR1 LNHDA, CDR2 SQIVND (reference sequence). The CDR3 consists of 15 residues. The CDR3, as DNA: TGTGCCAGCAGCACCGCCGGGACAGGGGGCTATGGCTACACCTTC. Amino acid sequence: CASSTAGTGGYGYTF.

Concerning this clone itself: The junction and the germline gene differ at one end; a read error may be behind it. This sequence joins TRBV14 and TRBJ2-5; D ambiguous. The CDR3 totals 15 residues. Looked up from germline, CDR1 is SGHDN and CDR2 is FVKESK. The CDR3 spells CASSQDPGAQGTQYF. As DNA, the CDR3 is TGTGCCAGCAGCCAAGATCCAGGTGCCCAAGGGACCCAGTACTTC.

J is TRBJ1-1 and V is TRBV27; D is uncertain. The CDR3 is 14 residues long. Trimming removed 0 bases from V and 1 base from J, with 6 bases in between. CDR1 and CDR2 from the germline V gene are MNHEY and SMNVEV (reference sequence). In DNA, the CDR3 is TGTGCCAGCAGTTTATCACGCAGGAACACTGAAGCTTTCTTT. It translates to CASSLSRRNTEAFF.

The chain couples TRBV7-8 to TRBJ2-1; 16 nucleotides agree with TRBD2. This CDR3 has 16 amino acids. Germline values: CDR1 SGHVS, CDR2 FQNEAQ. V trimming: 5 bases; J trimming: 9 bases; junction bases outside the gene matches: 7. The CDR3 protein is CASSMGLAGGPGEQFF. The CDR3 nucleotides are TGTGCCAGCAGCATGGGACTAGCGGGAGGGCCAGGTGAGCAGTTCTTC.

V is TRBV6-5 and J is TRBJ2-1, with D maybe TRBD1 (5 bases). The V gene's germline CDR1 is MNHEY and CDR2 SVGAGI. The CDR3 is 13 residues long. Trimming removed 10 bases from V and 0 bases from J, with 10 bases in between. As DNA, the CDR3 is TGTGCCATCGACAGTAGCTCCTACAATGAGCAGTTCTTC. Translating gives CAIDSSSYNEQFF.

The rearrangement links TRBV28 to TRBJ1-5; a possible D gene is TRBD1 (5 bases). This CDR3 is built from 14 residues. CDR1 is MDHEN, CDR2 SYDVKM, per germline. Trimming pared 1 base from V and 6 bases from J, leaving 10 bases between. CDR3 bases: TGTGCCAGCAGTTTATCCAGGGCTACTCAGCCCCAGCATTTT. As protein: CASSLSRATQPQHF.

This chain links TRBV6-6 with TRBJ2-3, with TRBD2 matching over 11 bases. CDR1 and CDR2 (germline): MNHNY, SVGAGI (reference sequence). Unmatched junction bases numbered 6, after V lost 6 bases and J lost 4 bases. This CDR3 has 15 amino acids. As DNA, the CDR3 is TGTGCCAGCAGAATAGCGGGAGGGCGCGCAGATACGCAGTATTTT. The encoded protein is CASRIAGGRADTQYF.

The genes are TRBV10-3 and TRBJ1-2, with 11 bases lining up with TRBD1. With 8 bases clipped from V and 8 bases from J, the junction kept 7 bases outside the gene matches. Germline V gene lookup returns CDR1 ENHRY and CDR2 SYGVKD. The CDR3 covers 13 residues. DNA of the CDR3: TGTGCCATCGGACAGGGGGCGGAGAGGGGCTACACCTTC. The encoded protein is CAIGQGAERGYTF.

The rearrangement uses TRBV5-1 and TRBJ2-5, with a possible D match to TRBD2 (5 bases). The CDR3 extends over 11 amino acids. The V gene's germline CDR1 is SGHRS and CDR2 YFSETQ. V shed 3 bases and J shed 13 bases, with 13 bases lying between them. DNA for the CDR3: TGCGCCAGCAGCTGGTTAGCGAGCCTGTACTTC. The encoded protein is CASSWLASLYF.

The chain has TRBV10-3 and TRBJ1-2; D gene ambiguous. The V end was cut by 3 bases, the J end by 2 bases, with 4 bases between. CDR1 is ENHRY, CDR2 SYGVKD, per germline. The CDR3 length is 12 residues. The CDR3 loop reads CAISDGNYGYTF. As DNA, the CDR3 is TGTGCCATCAGTGACGGGAACTATGGCTACACCTTC.

The chain recombines TRBV6-5 with TRBJ1-5; 7 bases map to TRBD1. V gave up 6 bases and J gave up 4 bases; unmatched junction bases: 6. The CDR3 runs to 14 residues. In germline, CDR1 is MNHEY, CDR2 SVGAGI. The CDR3 spells CASSPGQRNQPQHF. Written as DNA, the CDR3 is TGTGCCAGCAGCCCGGGACAGAGAAATCAGCCCCAGCATTTT.

The chain's CDR3 is CASRKRGGEGNQPQHF. The CDR3 coding sequence is TGTGCCAGTAGAAAACGGGGGGGGGAAGGAAATCAGCCCCAGCATTTT. The chain carries TRBV19 and TRBJ1-5, with a possible D match to TRBD1 (5 bases). CDR1 and CDR2 from the germline V gene are LNHDA and SQIVND (reference sequence). The germline V and J ends were trimmed by 6 bases and 4 bases, with 19 bases remaining between them. The length of the CDR3 is 16 residues. The whole variable domain, remainder taken from reference TRBV19 and TRBJ1-5, is DGGITQSPKYLFRKEGQNVTLSCEQNLNHDAMYWYRQDPGQGLRLIYYSQIVNDFQKGDIAEGYSVSREKKESFPLTVTSAQKNPTAFYLCASRKRGGEGNQPQHFGDGTRLSIL.

This clone was counted a single time. J is TRBJ2-1 and V is TRBV12-3 or TRBV12-4, with D maybe TRBD2 (6 bases). The CDR3 is made up of 13 amino acids. The V and J ends lost 6 bases and 9 bases respectively, with 15 bases between them. This CDR3 reads CASSTTSGVEQFF. As DNA, the CDR3 is TGTGCCAGCAGCACGACTAGTGGGGTTGAGCAGTTCTTC.

The chain couples TRBV28 to TRBJ1-5; 8 nucleotides match TRBD1. The germline V gene has CDR1 MDHEN and CDR2 SYDVKM. The CDR3 has 15 residues. V shed 6 bases and J 2 bases; nucleotides not matched to a gene: 6. The CDR3 DNA sequence: TGTGCCAGCAGAGTGACAGGGGAACGCAATCAGCCCCAGCATTTT. It encodes CASRVTGERNQPQHF.

The rearrangement uses TRBV6-5 and TRBJ1-2; 7 bases line up with TRBD1. The V gene end was trimmed by 5 bases and the J gene end by 8 bases; junction bases not matched to a gene: 8. Germline CDR1 is MNHEY and CDR2 is SVGAGI. The CDR3 is made up of 13 amino acids. In DNA form, the CDR3 reads TGTGCCAGCAGTATTACAGGGGACGCCGGCTACACCTTC. Protein product: CASSITGDAGYTF.

This clone was recorded a few times. The rearrangement joins TRBV4-3 to TRBJ1-3, with a weak D call TRBD1 (6 bases). CDR1 is LGHNA and CDR2 is YSLEER in the germline V gene. Trimming took 0 bases from V and 2 from J, leaving 14 bases between them. There are 17 residues in the CDR3. CDR3 bases: TGCGCCAGCAGCCAAGATCACCTGGCAGGGGCTGGAAACACCATATATTTT. Protein sequence: CASSQDHLAGAGNTIYF.

The CDR3 nucleotides are TGTGCCTGGAGTTTTCTGACAAAATTAAACACTGAAGCTTTCTTT. Translating gives CAWSFLTKLNTEAFF. V and J are TRBV30 and TRBJ1-1, with D unclear. The V end was cut by 2 bases, the J end by 2 bases, with 15 bases between. The CDR3 totals 15 residues. Germline values: CDR1 GTSNPN, CDR2 SVGIG (reference sequence).

The rearrangement joins TRBV21-1 to TRBJ2-7; TRBD2 was called by the table and not checked on the DNA. TRBV21-1 is classified as a pseudogene. The CDR3 extends over 11 amino acids. The CDR3 bases are TGTGCCAGCAGCAATCGGGGTTTGCAGTACTTC. Its protein is CASSNRGLQYF.